This TCR beta chain derives from a study of T cells expressing NK-cell markers. This CDR3 comprises 15 residues. Germline CDR1 and CDR2: MGHRA and YSYEKL. Remarks on this clonotype: Its antigen is still unknown.

One entry per CDR3 protein, without DNA, is what TCRdb gives after re-calling the 5' RACE reads. This sample's clone table lists a few hundred thousand distinct CDR3 sequences. Whole-study findings and limits: The study found dominant NKG2C+ clonotypes at roughly 1.0-7.5% of CD8+ T cells in 5 or 6 donors. The CD3+CD56-NKG2C+ fraction of a handful of donors was also led by these clonotypes.

This chain connects TRBV4-1 to TRBJ2-7; no DNA is available, so the TRBD2 call from TCRdb remains unchecked. The sample consisted of blood T cells: a sorted CD56 or NKG2C T cell subset, CD4+ or CD8+ T cells, or bulk PBMC T cells (not recorded which). This TCR derives from a woman aged 45-65 years in good health. The CDR3 sequence: CASSQGRDLAYEQYF.